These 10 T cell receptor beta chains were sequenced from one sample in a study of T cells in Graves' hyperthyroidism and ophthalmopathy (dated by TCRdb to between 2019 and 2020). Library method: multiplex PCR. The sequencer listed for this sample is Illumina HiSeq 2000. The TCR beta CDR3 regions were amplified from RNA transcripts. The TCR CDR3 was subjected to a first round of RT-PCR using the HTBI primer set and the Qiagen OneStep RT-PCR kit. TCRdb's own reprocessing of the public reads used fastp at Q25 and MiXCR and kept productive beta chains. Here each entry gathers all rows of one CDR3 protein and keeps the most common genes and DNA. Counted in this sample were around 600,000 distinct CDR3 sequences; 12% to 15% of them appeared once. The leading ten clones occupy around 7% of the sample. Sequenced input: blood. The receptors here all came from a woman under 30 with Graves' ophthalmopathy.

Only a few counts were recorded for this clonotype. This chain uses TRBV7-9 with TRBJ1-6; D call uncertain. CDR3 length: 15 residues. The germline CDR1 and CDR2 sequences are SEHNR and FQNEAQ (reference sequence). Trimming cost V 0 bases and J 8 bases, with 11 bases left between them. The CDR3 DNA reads TGTGCCAGCAGCTTAGCCGGTAACCCTTATTCACCCCTCCACTTT. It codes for CASSLAGNPYSPLHF.

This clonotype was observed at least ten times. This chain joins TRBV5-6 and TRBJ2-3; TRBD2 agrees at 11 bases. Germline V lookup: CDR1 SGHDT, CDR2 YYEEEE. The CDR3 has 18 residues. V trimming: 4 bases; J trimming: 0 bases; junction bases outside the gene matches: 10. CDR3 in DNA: TGTGCCAGCAGCGCCGGGACTAGCGGTCACCCCAGCACAGATACGCAGTATTTT. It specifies CASSAGTSGHPSTDTQYF.

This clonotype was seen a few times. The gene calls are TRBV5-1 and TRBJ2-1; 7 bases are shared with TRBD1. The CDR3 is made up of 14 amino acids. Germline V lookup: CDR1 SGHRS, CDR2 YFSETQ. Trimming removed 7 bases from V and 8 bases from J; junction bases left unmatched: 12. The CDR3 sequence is CASRSRTGRDEQFF. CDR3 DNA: TGCGCCAGCCGGTCCCGGACAGGACGGGATGAGCAGTTCTTC.

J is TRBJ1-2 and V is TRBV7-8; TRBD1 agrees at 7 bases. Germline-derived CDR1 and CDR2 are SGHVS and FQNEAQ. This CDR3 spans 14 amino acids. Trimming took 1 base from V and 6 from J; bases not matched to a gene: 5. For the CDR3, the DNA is TGTGCCAGCAGCTTAGAACAGGGGATCAATGGCTACACCTTC. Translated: CASSLEQGINGYTF.

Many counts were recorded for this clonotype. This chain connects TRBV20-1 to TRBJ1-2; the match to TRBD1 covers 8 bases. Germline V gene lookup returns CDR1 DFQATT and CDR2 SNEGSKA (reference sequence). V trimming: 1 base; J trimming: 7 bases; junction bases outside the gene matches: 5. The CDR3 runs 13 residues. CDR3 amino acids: CSARGSGGAGYTF. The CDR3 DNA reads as TGCAGTGCTAGAGGTTCAGGGGGCGCTGGCTACACCTTC.

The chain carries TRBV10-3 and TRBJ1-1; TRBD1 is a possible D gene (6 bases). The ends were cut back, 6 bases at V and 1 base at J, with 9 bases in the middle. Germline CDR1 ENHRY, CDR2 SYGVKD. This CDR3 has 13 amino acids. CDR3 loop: CAIRPGANTEAFF. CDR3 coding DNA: TGTGCCATCAGACCGGGGGCGAACACTGAAGCTTTCTTT.

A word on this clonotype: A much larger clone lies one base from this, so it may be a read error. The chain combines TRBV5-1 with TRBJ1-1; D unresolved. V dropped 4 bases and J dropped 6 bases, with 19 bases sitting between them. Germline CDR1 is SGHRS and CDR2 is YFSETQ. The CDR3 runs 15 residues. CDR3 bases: TGCGCCAGCAGCCTAGATCATGGAGGGCCCGCTGAAGCTTTCTTT. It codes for CASSLDHGGPAEAFF.

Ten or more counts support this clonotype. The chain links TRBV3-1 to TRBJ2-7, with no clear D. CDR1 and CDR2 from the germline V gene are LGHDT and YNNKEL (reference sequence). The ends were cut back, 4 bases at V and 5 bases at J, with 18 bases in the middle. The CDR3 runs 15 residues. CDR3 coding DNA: TGTGCCAGCAGCCTGACCCTTTTCCCCGGAAACGAGCAGTACTTC. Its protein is CASSLTLFPGNEQYF.

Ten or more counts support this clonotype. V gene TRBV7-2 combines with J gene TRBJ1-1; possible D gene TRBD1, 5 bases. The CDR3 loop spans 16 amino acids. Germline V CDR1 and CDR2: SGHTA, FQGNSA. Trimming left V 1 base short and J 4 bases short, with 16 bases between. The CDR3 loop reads CASSLGGFGLGTEAFF. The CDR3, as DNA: TGTGCCAGCAGCTTAGGGGGGTTTGGCTTGGGCACTGAAGCTTTCTTT.

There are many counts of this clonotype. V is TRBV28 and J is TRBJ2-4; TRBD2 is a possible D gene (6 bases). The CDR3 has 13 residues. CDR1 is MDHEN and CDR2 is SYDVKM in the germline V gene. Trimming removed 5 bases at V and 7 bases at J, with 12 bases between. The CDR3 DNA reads TGTGCCAGCAGTGGTGCGGGGTATAACATTCAGTACTTC. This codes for CASSGAGYNIQYF. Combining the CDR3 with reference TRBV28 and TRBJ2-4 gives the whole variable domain DVKVTQSSRYLVKRTGEKVFLECVQDMDHENMFWYRQDPGLGLRLIYFSYDVKMKEKGDIPEGYSVSREKKERFSLILESASTNQTSMYLCASSGAGYNIQYFGAGTRLSVL.